The 17 T cell receptor beta chains in this list originate from one sample, sequenced in a study of T cell clusters in autoimmune cytopenias. TRB amplification used around 0.25 ug of peripheral blood genomic DNA. TRB rearrangements were amplified by touch-down multiplex PCR with mixed TRB-A/B primers. Using the multiplex PCR reads, TCRdb records one entry per CDR3 protein without DNA. The sample yields fewer than 7,500 distinct CDR3 sequences, of which the top ten take up 60%. The same data also contributed to another study, on T cell repertoires in aging, cancer and after chemotherapy.

Sequencing was done on a sample of peripheral blood. These receptors originate from a human donor in good health.

The chain has TRBV19 and TRBJ2-7; without DNA, the TCRdb call of TRBD1 cannot be checked. The CDR3 runs 14 residues. Germline values: CDR1 LNHDA, CDR2 SQIVND (reference sequence). This chain's CDR3 is CASRLRDGSYEQYF.

Its frequency marks this clonotype as medium-sized. The rearrangement links TRBV29-1 to TRBJ2-7; TCRdb returns TRBD2, unconfirmable since there is no DNA. The CDR3 contains 14 residues. Germline CDR1 SQVTM, CDR2 ANQGSEA. The CDR3 protein is CSVELAGNTYEQYF.

The V gene is TRBV12-3 or TRBV12-4, the J gene TRBJ1-5; TCRdb outputs TRBD1, but without DNA this stays unchecked. This CDR3 region has 15 residues. The chain's CDR3 is CASSPGQVGNQPQHF.

This chain connects TRBV15 to TRBJ2-5. The length of the CDR3 is 11 residues. CDR1 LNHNV and CDR2 YYDKDF come from the germline V gene (reference sequence). CDR3 sequence: CATRRIETQYF.

V gene TRBV12-3 or TRBV12-4 combines with J gene TRBJ2-3. The CDR3 is 12 amino acids. This CDR3 reads CASSLIGDTQYF.

The rearrangement joins TRBV7-9 to TRBJ2-7; TCRdb lists TRBD1, though no DNA is available to test this call. CDR1 and CDR2 (germline): SEHNR, FQNEAQ (reference sequence). The CDR3 is 15 amino acids. The CDR3 here is CASSSPGQGNYEQYF.

The chain links TRBV6-5 to TRBJ2-4; the D gene TCRdb calls, TRBD1, cannot be checked with no DNA. CDR1 is MNHEY and CDR2 is SVGAGI in the germline V gene. The CDR3 runs 13 residues. The CDR3 here is CASSYGRQGNSYF.

The chain recombines TRBV18 with TRBJ1-6. The CDR3 consists of 20 residues. Germline V lookup: CDR1 KGHSH, CDR2 LQKENI. This CDR3 is CASSPRKVGGPELGDSPLHF.

This clonotype is medium-sized by frequency. The chain has TRBV5-5 and TRBJ2-7. CDR1 is SGHKS, CDR2 YYEKEE, per germline (reference sequence). The CDR3 contains 12 residues. The CDR3 region is CASSLDPHEQYF.

This clonotype is labeled medium-sized based on frequency. This chain connects TRBV29-1 to TRBJ2-3; checking the TCRdb D call of TRBD1 is not possible without DNA. The CDR3 contains 12 residues. The germline CDR1 and CDR2 sequences are SQVTM and ANQGSEA. This CDR3 reads CSAGLTTDTQYF.

Judged by frequency, this clonotype is medium-sized. The chain combines TRBV11-1 with TRBJ2-7. This CDR3 has 13 amino acids. Germline CDR1 reads SGHAT; CDR2 reads FQDESV (reference sequence). The CDR3 region is CASSQTLDHEQYF.

The chain recombines TRBV29-1 with TRBJ2-7. Germline CDR1 is SQVTM and CDR2 is ANQGSEA. The CDR3 consists of 11 residues. CDR3 amino acids: CSAPDGYEQYF.

This clonotype is deemed medium-sized by its frequency. The rearrangement links TRBV19 to TRBJ1-2. The CDR3 extends over 12 amino acids. Germline V CDR1 and CDR2: LNHDA, SQIVND (reference sequence). CDR3 sequence: CATQAGGLGYTF.

By frequency, this clonotype registers medium-sized. V is TRBV29-1 and J is TRBJ2-3; no DNA is available, so the TRBD2 call from TCRdb remains unchecked. CDR3 length equals 15 residues. Germline assignment: CDR1 SQVTM and CDR2 ANQGSEA. The CDR3 here is CSVEGTSGPTDTQYF.

This clonotype is identified as medium-sized from frequency. The J gene is TRBJ2-1, the V gene TRBV5-6; the D call of TRBD1 rests on TCRdb alone, since no DNA is present to check it. CDR1 is SGHDT, CDR2 YYEEEE, per germline. This CDR3 contains 14 residues. This CDR3 is CASSRGPFGNEQFF.

This chain joins TRBV18 and TRBJ2-3; TCRdb reports TRBD2, a call that lacks DNA to check it against. Per the germline V gene, CDR1 is KGHSH and CDR2 is LQKENI. The CDR3 runs to 13 residues. The CDR3 here is CASSPFGTDTQYF.

This chain uses TRBV12-3 or TRBV12-4 with TRBJ1-2; the D call of TRBD1 rests on TCRdb alone, since no DNA is present to check it. This CDR3 is built from 14 residues. CDR3 in amino acids: CASRNPDIDYGYTF.